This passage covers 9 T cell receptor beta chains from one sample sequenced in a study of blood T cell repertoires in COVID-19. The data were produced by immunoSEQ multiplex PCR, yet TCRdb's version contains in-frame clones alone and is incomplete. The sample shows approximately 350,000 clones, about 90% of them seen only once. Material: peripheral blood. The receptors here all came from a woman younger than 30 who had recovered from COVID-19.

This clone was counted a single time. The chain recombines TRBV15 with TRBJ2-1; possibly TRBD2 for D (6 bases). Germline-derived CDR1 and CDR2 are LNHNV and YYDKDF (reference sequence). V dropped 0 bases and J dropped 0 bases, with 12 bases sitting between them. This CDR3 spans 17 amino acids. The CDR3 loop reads CATSRDSGDDSYNEQFF. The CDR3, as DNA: TGTGCCACCAGCAGAGATTCGGGGGACGACTCCTACAATGAGCAGTTCTTC. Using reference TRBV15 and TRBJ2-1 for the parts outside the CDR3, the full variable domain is DAMVIQNPRYQVTQFGKPVTLSCSQTLNHNVMYWYQQKSSQAPKLLFHYYDKDFNNEADTPDNFQSRRPNTSFCFLDIRSPGLGDTAMYLCATSRDSGDDSYNEQFFGPGTRLTVL.

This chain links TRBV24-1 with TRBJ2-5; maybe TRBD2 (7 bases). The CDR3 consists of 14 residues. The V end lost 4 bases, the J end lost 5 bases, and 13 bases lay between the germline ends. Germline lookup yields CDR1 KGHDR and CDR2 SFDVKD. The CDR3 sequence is CATSELGGGETQYF. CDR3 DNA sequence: TGTGCCACCAGTGAGTTAGGGGGAGGGGAGACCCAGTACTTC.

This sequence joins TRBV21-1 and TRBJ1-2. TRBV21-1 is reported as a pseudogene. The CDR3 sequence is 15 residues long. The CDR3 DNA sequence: TGTGCCAGCAGCAAAGTCCCGGGGGAGAGGAATGGCTACACCTTC. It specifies CASSKVPGERNGYTF.

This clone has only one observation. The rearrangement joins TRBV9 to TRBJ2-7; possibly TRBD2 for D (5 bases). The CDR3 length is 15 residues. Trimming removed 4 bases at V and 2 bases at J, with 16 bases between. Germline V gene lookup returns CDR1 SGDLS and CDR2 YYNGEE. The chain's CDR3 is CASSSFRAGTYEQYV. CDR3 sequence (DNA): TGTGCCAGCAGCTCATTTCGTGCGGGTACCTACGAGCAGTACGTC.

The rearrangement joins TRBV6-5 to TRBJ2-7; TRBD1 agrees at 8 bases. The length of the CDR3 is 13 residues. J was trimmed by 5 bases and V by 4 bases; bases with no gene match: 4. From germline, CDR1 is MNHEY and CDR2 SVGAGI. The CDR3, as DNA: TGTGCCAGCAGTTTGACAGGGGTCGACGAGCAGTACGTC. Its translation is CASSLTGVDEQYV.

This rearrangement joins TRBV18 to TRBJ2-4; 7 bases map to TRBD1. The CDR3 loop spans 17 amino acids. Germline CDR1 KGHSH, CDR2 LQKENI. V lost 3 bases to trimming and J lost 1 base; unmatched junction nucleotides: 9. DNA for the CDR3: TGTGCCAGCTCACCTCTACCAGGACAGGCGGCCAAAAACATTCAGTACTTC. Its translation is CASSPLPGQAAKNIQYF.

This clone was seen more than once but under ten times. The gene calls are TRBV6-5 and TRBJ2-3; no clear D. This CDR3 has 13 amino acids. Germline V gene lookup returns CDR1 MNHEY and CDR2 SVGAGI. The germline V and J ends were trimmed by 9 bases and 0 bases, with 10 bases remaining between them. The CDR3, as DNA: TGTGCCAGTCAGGTGGCTAGCACAGATACGCAGTATTTT. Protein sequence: CASQVASTDTQYF.

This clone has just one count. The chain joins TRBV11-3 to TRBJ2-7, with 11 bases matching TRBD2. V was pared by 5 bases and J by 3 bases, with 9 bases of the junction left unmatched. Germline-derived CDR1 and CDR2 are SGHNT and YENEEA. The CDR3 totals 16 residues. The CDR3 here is CASSPGPGLAGYEQYV. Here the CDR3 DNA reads TGTGCCAGCAGCCCAGGCCCAGGACTAGCGGGCTACGAGCAGTACGTC.

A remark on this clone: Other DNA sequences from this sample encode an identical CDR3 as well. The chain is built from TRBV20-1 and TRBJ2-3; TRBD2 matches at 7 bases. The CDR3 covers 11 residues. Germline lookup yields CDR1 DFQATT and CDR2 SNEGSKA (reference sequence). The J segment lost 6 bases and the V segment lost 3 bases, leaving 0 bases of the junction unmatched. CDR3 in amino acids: CSASGRDTQYF. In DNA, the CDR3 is TGCAGTGCTAGCGGGAGGGATACGCAGTATTTT.